The clone carrying this T cell receptor beta chain turned up a few times. Its antigen is undetermined. This sample is drawn from a study of T-cell reconstitution after alpha-beta-depleted transplantation in children. Whole-study results and caveats: From surviving recipient T cells and thymic progenitors came the high day-60 TCRbeta diversity observed in some patients. T-cell numbers and diversity one year post-transplant derived largely from freshly generated T cells. After transplant, at about two months, alpha-beta T cells were reportedly derived from several hundred expanded graft clones.

The authors prepared the TCRbeta library with unique molecular identifiers. TCRdb reprocessed the PCR reads via MiXCR and lists one record per CDR3 protein. The sample has approximately 500,000 distinct CDR3 sequences, over 9.5% seen once. The source is a child aged 2 to 10 with inherited bone marrow failure, due to receive a stem cell transplant. Source: PBMCs, taken before TCRalphabeta/CD19-depleted stem cell transplant.

The CDR3 sequence: CSVASGRGNEQYF. In nucleotides, the CDR3 is TGCAGCGTCGCTAGCGGGAGGGGGAACGAGCAGTACTTC. The chain has TRBV29-1 and TRBJ2-7; 12 nucleotides agree with TRBD2. With V trimmed by 6 bases and J by 5 bases, 5 bases remained unmatched. CDR3 length: 13 residues. CDR1 is SQVTM and CDR2 is ANQGSEA in the germline V gene.